Below, 18 T cell receptor beta chains from the same sample are listed, as sequenced in a study of blood T cell repertoires in COVID-19. The data were produced by immunoSEQ multiplex PCR, yet TCRdb's version contains in-frame clones alone and is incomplete. The table records some 130,000 clones, approximately 78% of them present only once. Sequenced sample: peripheral blood. All receptors come from a man in his sixties who had recovered from COVID-19.

The chain has TRBV2 and TRBJ2-1; TRBD2 matches 10 bases. Trimming took 6 bases from V and 9 from J; bases not matched to a gene: 5. Germline loops: CDR1 SNHLY, CDR2 FYNNEI. There are 13 residues in the CDR3. The CDR3 nucleotides read TGTGCCAGCAGGGTAGCGGGAGGTGTTGAGCAGTTCTTC. The encoded protein is CASRVAGGVEQFF. Filled out from reference TRBV2 and TRBJ2-1, the complete variable domain reads EPEVTQTPSHQVTQMGQEVILRCVPISNHLYFYWYRQILGQKVEFLVSFYNNEISEKSEIFDDQFSVERPDGSNFTLKIRSTKLEDSAMYFCASRVAGGVEQFFGPGTRLTVL.

This clone appeared once. The chain joins TRBV6-5 to TRBJ1-4; tentative D call: TRBD1 (6 bases). The CDR3 consists of 13 residues. CDR1 and CDR2 from the germline V gene are MNHEY and SVGAGI. Trimming took off 7 bases at V and 8 bases at J, with 14 bases between the two ends. CDR3 nucleotide sequence: TGTGCCAGCAAAACAGGGAGTAAAGAAAAACTGTTTTTT. It yields the protein CASKTGSKEKLFF.

This clone was seen a handful of times. The rearrangement joins TRBV2 to TRBJ2-2, with TRBD1 matching 8 bases. The junction had 5 bases not matched to a gene; V was cut back by 2 bases and J by 3 bases. The CDR3 runs to 16 residues. Germline-derived CDR1 and CDR2 are SNHLY and FYNNEI. CDR3 protein: CASSERRTGYTGELFF. The CDR3, as DNA: TGTGCCAGCAGTGAAAGAAGGACAGGGTACACCGGGGAGCTGTTTTTT. The whole variable domain, remainder taken from reference TRBV2 and TRBJ2-2, is EPEVTQTPSHQVTQMGQEVILRCVPISNHLYFYWYRQILGQKVEFLVSFYNNEISEKSEIFDDQFSVERPDGSNFTLKIRSTKLEDSAMYFCASSERRTGYTGELFFGEGSRLTVL.

The V and J genes are TRBV9 and TRBJ2-1, with D possibly matching TRBD2 (6 bases). Looked up from germline, CDR1 is SGDLS and CDR2 is YYNGEE. The V end was cut by 2 bases, the J end by 4 bases, with 13 bases between. There are 15 residues in the CDR3. Here the CDR3 reads CASSVDPGGYNEQFF. CDR3 nucleotides: TGTGCCAGCAGCGTTGATCCCGGGGGTTACAATGAGCAGTTCTTC.

V and J are TRBV3-1 (or the pseudogene TRBV3-2) and TRBJ1-1, with a weak D call TRBD1 (5 bases). Germline assignment: CDR1 LGHDT and CDR2 YNNKEL (reference sequence). The CDR3 loop spans 14 amino acids. Trimming stripped 4 bases from V and 1 base from J, with 10 bases between. In DNA, the CDR3 is TGTGCCAGCAGCCGGGGCGGGGCGAACACTGAAGCTTTCTTT. This codes for CASSRGGANTEAFF.

This clone was picked up one time. The CDR3 DNA follows: TGTGCCAGCAGCCAAGATCTGGGGGGGTCCTACGAGCAGTACTTC. Translating gives CASSQDLGGSYEQYF. The genes are TRBV4-2 and TRBJ2-7, with TRBD2 matching over 7 bases. V lost 0 bases and J lost 1; bases outside the gene matches: 3. Germline V gene data show CDR1 as LGHNA and CDR2 as YNFKEQ. The CDR3 sequence is 15 residues long.

This clone appeared once. The rearrangement uses TRBV12-3 or TRBV12-4 and TRBJ2-1; D is uncertain. Deletions cut 4 bases from V and 9 bases from J, with 7 bases between. The length of the CDR3 is 11 residues. CDR3 nucleotide sequence: TGTGCCAGCAGTTCCACGGGTGAGCAGTTCTTC. Amino acids: CASSSTGEQFF.

This chain joins TRBV6-5 and TRBJ2-3; no clear D. V gave up 0 bases and J gave up 2 bases, with 12 bases separating them. Germline lookup yields CDR1 MNHEY and CDR2 SVGAGI. The CDR3 consists of 16 residues. The CDR3 is CASSYSAGAITDTQYF. DNA of the CDR3: TGTGCCAGCAGTTACTCGGCAGGCGCGATCACAGATACGCAGTATTTT.

J is TRBJ1-3 and V is TRBV3-1 (or the pseudogene TRBV3-2); D not certain. The germline gives CDR1 LGHDT, CDR2 YNNKEL (reference sequence). This CDR3 has 14 residues. The ends were cut back, 1 base at V and 0 bases at J, with 4 bases in the middle. The CDR3: CASSQGLSGNTIYF. CDR3 coding DNA: TGTGCCAGCAGCCAAGGACTCTCTGGAAACACCATATATTTT.

In its sample, this clone was seen a few times. The chain joins TRBV6-2 or TRBV6-3 to TRBJ1-2; D may be TRBD1 (6 bases). Trimming pared 4 bases from V and 3 bases from J, leaving 18 bases between. CDR3 length: 16 amino acids. Germline values: CDR1 MNHEY, CDR2 SVGEGT. For the CDR3, the DNA is TGTGCCAGCAGTTCGCAGGGAAGCGGACAGCACTATGGCTACACCTTC. Amino acid sequence: CASSSQGSGQHYGYTF.

This chain links TRBV7-2 with TRBJ1-6; D unclear. The ends were cut back, 4 bases at V and 10 bases at J, with 11 bases in the middle. CDR1 and CDR2 from the germline V gene are SGHTA and FQGNSA. The CDR3 sequence is 13 residues long. The CDR3 bases are TGTGCCAGCAGCTCTCCACCCCAGTCACCCCTCCACTTT. This sequence encodes CASSSPPQSPLHF.

V is TRBV5-1 and J is TRBJ2-7, with TRBD2 matching 9 bases. Trimming took 4 bases from V and 5 from J; bases not matched to a gene: 13. Germline values: CDR1 SGHRS, CDR2 YFSETQ. This CDR3 is 16 amino acids long. CDR3 bases: TGCGCCAGCAGCGTAACGATAGCGGGAGTCGGGAACGAGCAGTACTTC. As protein: CASSVTIAGVGNEQYF.

The V call is TRBV4-1, the J call TRBJ1-2; 9 nucleotides match TRBD1. Looked up from germline, CDR1 is MGHRA and CDR2 is YSYEKL. The V segment lost 0 bases and the J segment 3 bases; nucleotides outside the gene matches: 11. This CDR3 has 18 residues. Written as DNA, the CDR3 is TGCGCCAGCAGCCAAGATCGGGACAGGGCTGGGGGCTACTATGGCTACACCTTC. This sequence encodes CASSQDRDRAGGYYGYTF.

This chain uses TRBV7-3 with TRBJ1-2; the match to TRBD1 covers 8 bases. This CDR3 is built from 15 residues. The V and J ends lost 5 bases and 0 bases, in that order; junction bases with no gene match: 5. Per the germline V gene, CDR1 is SGHTA and CDR2 is FQGTGA. The CDR3 loop is CASSPRTGPNYGYTF. The DNA for the CDR3 is TGTGCCAGCAGCCCCCGGACAGGGCCTAACTATGGCTACACCTTC.

This chain links TRBV7-6 with TRBJ1-5, with 7 nucleotides matching TRBD1. From germline, CDR1 is SGHVS and CDR2 FNYEAQ. The CDR3 spans 19 residues. Trimming at V came to 1 base and at J to 0 bases, leaving 12 bases not matched to a gene. The CDR3 is CASSLEIGTVTNSNQPQHF. As DNA, the CDR3 is TGTGCCAGCAGCTTAGAGATTGGGACAGTCACGAATAGCAATCAGCCCCAGCATTTT. The variable domain in full, completed from reference TRBV7-6 and TRBJ1-5, reads GAGVSQSPRYKVTKRGQDVALRCDPISGHVSLYWYRQALGQGPEFLTYFNYEAQQDKSGLPNDRFSAERPEGSISTLTIQRTEQRDSAMYRCASSLEIGTVTNSNQPQHFGDGTRLSIL.

The rearrangement uses TRBV19 and TRBJ2-7; D gene unclear. The V and J ends lost 2 bases and 1 base respectively, with 18 bases between them. Germline V gene lookup returns CDR1 LNHDA and CDR2 SQIVND (reference sequence). The CDR3 is made up of 17 amino acids. CDR3: CASSITTDLSLSYEQYF. CDR3 nucleotide sequence: TGTGCCAGTAGTATAACCACCGACCTTTCACTATCCTACGAGCAGTACTTC.

The chain couples TRBV28 to TRBJ2-3; 7 bases are a match to TRBD1. The CDR3 extends over 14 amino acids. The V gene's germline CDR1 is MDHEN and CDR2 SYDVKM. Trimming cost V 6 bases and J 0 bases; bases outside gene matches: 3. The CDR3 DNA follows: TGTGCCAGCAGAGACAGGGTTAGCACAGATACGCAGTATTTT. Translation gives CASRDRVSTDTQYF.

The chain couples TRBV5-6 to TRBJ2-5; TRBD1 matches at 7 bases. This CDR3 has 15 amino acids. The germline gives CDR1 SGHDT, CDR2 YYEEEE. V lost 4 bases, J lost 5 bases, and 11 bases stayed unmatched. This CDR3 is CASSPDRVGLETQYF. Written as DNA, the CDR3 is TGTGCCAGCAGCCCAGACAGGGTCGGTCTGGAGACCCAGTACTTC.